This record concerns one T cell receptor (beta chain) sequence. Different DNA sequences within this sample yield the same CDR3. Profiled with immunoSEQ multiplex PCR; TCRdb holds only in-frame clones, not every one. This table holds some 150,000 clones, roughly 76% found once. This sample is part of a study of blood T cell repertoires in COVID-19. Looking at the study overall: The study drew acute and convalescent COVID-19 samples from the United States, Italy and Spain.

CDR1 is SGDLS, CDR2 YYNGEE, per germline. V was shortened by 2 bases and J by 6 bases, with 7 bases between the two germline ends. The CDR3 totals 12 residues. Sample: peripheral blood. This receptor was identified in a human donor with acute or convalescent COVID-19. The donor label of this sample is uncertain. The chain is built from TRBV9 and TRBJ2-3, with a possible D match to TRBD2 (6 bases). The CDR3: CASSVRGDTQYF. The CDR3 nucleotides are TGTGCCAGCAGCGTTCGGGGGGATACGCAGTATTTT. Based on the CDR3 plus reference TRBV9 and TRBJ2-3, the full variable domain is DSGVTQTPKHLITATGQRVTLRCSPRSGDLSVYWYQQSLDQGLQFLIQYYNGEERAKGNILERFSAQQFPDLHSELNLSSLELGDSALYFCASSVRGDTQYFGPGTRLTVL.